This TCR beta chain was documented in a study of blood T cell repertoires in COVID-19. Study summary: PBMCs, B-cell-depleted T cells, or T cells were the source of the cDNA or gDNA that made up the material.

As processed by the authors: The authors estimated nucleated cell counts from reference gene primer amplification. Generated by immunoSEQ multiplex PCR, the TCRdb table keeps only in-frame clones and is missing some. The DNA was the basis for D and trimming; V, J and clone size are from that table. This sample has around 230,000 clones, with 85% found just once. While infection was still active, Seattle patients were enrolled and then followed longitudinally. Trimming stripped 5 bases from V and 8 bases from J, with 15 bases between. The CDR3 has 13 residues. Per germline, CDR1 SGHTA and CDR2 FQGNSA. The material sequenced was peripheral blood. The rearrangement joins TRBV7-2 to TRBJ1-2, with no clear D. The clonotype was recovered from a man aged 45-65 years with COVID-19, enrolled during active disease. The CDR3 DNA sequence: TGTGCCAGCAGCCCCGACACGCTCTACGGCTACACCTTC. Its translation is CASSPDTLYGYTF.